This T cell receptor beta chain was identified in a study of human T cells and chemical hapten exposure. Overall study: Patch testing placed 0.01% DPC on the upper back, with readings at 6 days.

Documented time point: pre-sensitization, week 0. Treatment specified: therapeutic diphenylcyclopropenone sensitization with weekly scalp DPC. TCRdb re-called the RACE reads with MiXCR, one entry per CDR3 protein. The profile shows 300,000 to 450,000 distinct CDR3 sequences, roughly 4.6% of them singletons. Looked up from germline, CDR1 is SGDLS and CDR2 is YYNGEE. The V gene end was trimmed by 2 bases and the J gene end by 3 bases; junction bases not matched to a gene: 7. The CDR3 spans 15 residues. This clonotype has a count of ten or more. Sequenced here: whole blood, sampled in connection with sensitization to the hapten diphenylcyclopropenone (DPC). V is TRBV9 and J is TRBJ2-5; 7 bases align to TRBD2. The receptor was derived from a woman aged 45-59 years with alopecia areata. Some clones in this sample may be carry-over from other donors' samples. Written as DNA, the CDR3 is TGTGCCAGCAGCGTGGGGGGGACTTCAAAAGAGACCCAGTACTTC. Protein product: CASSVGGTSKETQYF.